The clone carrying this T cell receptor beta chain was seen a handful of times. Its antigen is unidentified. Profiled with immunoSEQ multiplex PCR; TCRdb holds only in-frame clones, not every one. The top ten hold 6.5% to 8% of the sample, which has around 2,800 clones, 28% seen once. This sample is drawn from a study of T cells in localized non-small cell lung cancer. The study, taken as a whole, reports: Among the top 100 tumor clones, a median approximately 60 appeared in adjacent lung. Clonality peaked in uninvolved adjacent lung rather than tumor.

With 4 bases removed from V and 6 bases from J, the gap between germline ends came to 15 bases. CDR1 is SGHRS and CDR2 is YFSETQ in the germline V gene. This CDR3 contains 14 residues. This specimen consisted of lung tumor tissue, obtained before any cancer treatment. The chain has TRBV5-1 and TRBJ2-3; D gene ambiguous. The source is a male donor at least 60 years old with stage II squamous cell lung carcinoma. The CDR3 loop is CASSPRSTSDTQYF. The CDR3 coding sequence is TGCGCCAGCAGCCCTCGGTCCACTTCCGATACGCAGTATTTT.